The 19 T cell receptor beta chains listed next were all sequenced from one sample in a study of blood T cell repertoires in COVID-19. Some clones are missing from TCRdb's copy, which holds only in-frame ones; the method was immunoSEQ multiplex PCR. In the table there are 150,000 to 200,000 clones, 70% to 90% of which are singletons. The sample comprised peripheral blood. Source of these receptors: a woman in her 70s with acute or convalescent COVID-19.

V usage is TRBV11-2 and J usage is TRBJ1-6; 11 nucleotides match TRBD1. Germline CDR1 SGHAT, CDR2 FQNNGV. The CDR3 runs to 15 residues. The trim removed 2 bases at V and 12 bases at J, leaving 6 bases unmatched. The CDR3 region has the DNA TGTGCCAGCAGCTTATACTGGACAGGGGGCGAACCCCTCCACTTT. The encoded protein is CASSLYWTGGEPLHF.

The chain links TRBV19 to TRBJ1-5; 7 positions agree with TRBD1. V trimming: 9 bases; J trimming: 4 bases; junction bases outside the gene matches: 15. Germline lookup yields CDR1 LNHDA and CDR2 SQIVND (reference sequence). This CDR3 is built from 16 residues. The CDR3 region is CASAQDWAGGNQPQHF. DNA for the CDR3: TGTGCCAGCGCCCAAGATTGGGCAGGGGGGAATCAGCCCCAGCATTTT.

The chain combines TRBV5-1 with TRBJ2-3; 9 bases fit TRBD2. Unmatched junction bases numbered 7, after V lost 9 bases and J lost 5 bases. The germline V gene encodes CDR1 SGHRS and CDR2 YFSETQ. This CDR3 comprises 13 residues. This CDR3 reads CATRTSEGDTQYF. The DNA for the CDR3 is TGCGCCACTCGGACTAGCGAGGGAGATACGCAGTATTTT.

This sequence joins TRBV7-2 and TRBJ2-4; TRBD1 matches at 9 bases. Germline CDR1 SGHTA, CDR2 FQGNSA. V lost 6 bases and J lost 7; bases outside the gene matches: 7. This CDR3 has 14 residues. The CDR3 DNA reads TGTGCCAGCAGTAAGCGACAGGGGGAGAACATTCAGTACTTC. As protein: CASSKRQGENIQYF.

The chain joins TRBV14 to TRBJ2-3; D is uncertain. CDR1 and CDR2 (germline): SGHDN, FVKESK. Trimming left V 11 bases short and J 3 bases short, with 9 bases between. CDR3 length equals 11 residues. CDR3 DNA sequence: TGTGCCCAAAAGAGGACAGATACGCAGTATTTT. Amino acid sequence: CAQKRTDTQYF.

This sequence joins TRBV21-1 and TRBJ2-7; TRBD1, the D gene given by the table, was not confirmed from the DNA. TRBV21-1 is listed as a pseudogene. This CDR3 is 16 amino acids long. The CDR3 is CASTPLPDRDGYEQYF. Here the CDR3 DNA reads TGTGCCAGCACCCCTTTGCCTGACAGGGATGGGTACGAGCAGTACTTC.

The chain has TRBV18 and TRBJ1-6, with TRBD1 matching 10 bases. V lost 5 bases and J lost 2; bases outside the gene matches: 0. Germline assignment: CDR1 KGHSH and CDR2 LQKENI. The CDR3 is 15 amino acids. The DNA of the CDR3 is TGTGCCAGCTCAGGGACAGGGGCCTATAATTCACCCCTCCACTTT. Amino acid sequence: CASSGTGAYNSPLHF.

This clone has just one count. This chain connects TRBV30 to TRBJ2-4, with D tentatively TRBD1 (6 bases). The CDR3 extends over 16 amino acids. Germline lookup yields CDR1 GTSNPN and CDR2 SVGIG (reference sequence). Trimming shortened V by 2 bases and J by 0 bases, and 14 bases separated the two germline ends. CDR3 bases: TGTGCCTGGAGTCAGGGACATAATCTAGCCAAAAACATTCAGTACTTC. Translating gives CAWSQGHNLAKNIQYF. The complete variable domain, with remaining parts taken from reference TRBV30 and TRBJ2-4, reads SQTIHQWPATLVQPVGSPLSLECTVEGTSNPNLYWYRQAAGRGLQLLFYSVGIGQISSEVPQNLSASRPQDRQFILSSKKLLLSDSGFYLCAWSQGHNLAKNIQYFGAGTRLSVL.

This clone came up a few times. The chain uses TRBV19 and TRBJ1-5; D is possibly TRBD1 (6 bases). The CDR3 covers 14 residues. Per germline, CDR1 LNHDA and CDR2 SQIVND (reference sequence). Trimming stripped 4 bases from V and 4 bases from J, with 11 bases between. The CDR3 sequence: CASSNAGANQPQHF. CDR3 bases: TGTGCCAGTAGTAATGCGGGGGCTAATCAGCCCCAGCATTTT.

This chain joins TRBV9 and TRBJ1-1; D is perhaps TRBD1 (5 bases). V was cut by 3 bases and J by 7 bases, with 13 bases left in between. CDR3 length equals 13 residues. Germline loops: CDR1 SGDLS, CDR2 YYNGEE. CDR3 bases: TGTGCCAGCAGCGCCCAATTTAGGGGTGAAGCTTTCTTT. Translating gives CASSAQFRGEAFF.

The chain recombines TRBV6-6 with TRBJ1-4, with 9 bases fitting TRBD1. CDR3 length equals 15 residues. Germline CDR1 and CDR2: MNHNY and SVGAGI (reference sequence). The ends lost 0 bases at V and 4 bases at J; junction bases unmatched: 0. The chain's CDR3 is CASSYSGQGNEKLFF. CDR3 bases: TGTGCCAGCAGTTACTCGGGACAGGGTAATGAAAAACTGTTTTTT.

This clone was detected only once. This sequence joins TRBV6-2 or TRBV6-3 and TRBJ1-3; D unresolved. The germline V gene encodes CDR1 MNHEY and CDR2 SVGEGT. With 4 bases removed from V and 2 bases from J, the gap between germline ends came to 12 bases. This CDR3 contains 15 residues. CDR3 protein: CASSSRGGTGNTIYF. CDR3 DNA: TGTGCCAGCAGTTCCCGGGGTGGCACTGGAAACACCATATATTTT.

The chain combines TRBV28 with TRBJ1-3; D perhaps matches TRBD1 (6 bases). Trimming removed 5 bases at V and 0 bases at J, with 17 bases between. The CDR3 loop spans 17 amino acids. CDR1 is MDHEN and CDR2 is SYDVKM in the germline V gene. CDR3 DNA: TGTGCCAGCAGTCCCTCAGCGGGGACAAACTCTGGAAACACCATATATTTT. Its protein product is CASSPSAGTNSGNTIYF.

The chain combines TRBV7-2 with TRBJ2-1; TRBD1 is a possible D gene (6 bases). Germline CDR1 is SGHTA and CDR2 is FQGNSA. This CDR3 has 14 residues. V lost 1 base, J lost 9 bases, and 13 bases lay in between. Here the CDR3 reads CASSLEQGSVEQFF. CDR3 DNA: TGTGCCAGCAGCTTAGAACAGGGTTCGGTTGAGCAGTTCTTC.

The chain employs TRBV27 and TRBJ1-1; perhaps TRBD1 as D (5 bases). Trimming removed 6 bases at V and 2 bases at J, with 16 bases between. Germline CDR1 is MNHEY and CDR2 is SMNVEV (reference sequence). CDR3 length: 15 amino acids. CDR3 bases: TGTGCCAGCAGGTCTCGGCAGGGAACTAACACTGAAGCTTTCTTT. Its translation is CASRSRQGTNTEAFF.

CDR3 coding DNA: TGTGCCAGCAAGTCACTCACCGGGGAGCTGTTTTTT. This encodes CASKSLTGELFF. The rearrangement uses TRBV25-1 and TRBJ2-2; no firm D call. The V gene lost 7 bases and the J gene lost 4 bases, with 7 bases spanning the gap. The germline gives CDR1 MGHDK, CDR2 SYGVNS. The CDR3 consists of 12 residues.

This CDR3 is CASSQDLHRGLRETQYF. DNA of the CDR3: TGTGCCAGCAGCCAAGACTTGCACAGGGGGCTTCGGGAGACCCAGTACTTC. J is TRBJ2-5 and V is TRBV14; 9 bases agree with TRBD1. The CDR3 is 17 amino acids. Germline CDR1 and CDR2: SGHDN and FVKESK. V was pared by 0 bases and J by 5 bases, with 10 bases of the junction left unmatched.

This clone was observed once. The rearrangement uses TRBV7-2 and TRBJ1-1; D gene uncertain. Trimming cost V 1 base and J 4 bases, with 10 bases left between them. The CDR3 extends over 14 amino acids. Germline-derived CDR1 and CDR2 are SGHTA and FQGNSA. The DNA for the CDR3 is TGTGCCAGCAGCTTAGGACACGCAACCACTGAAGCTTTCTTT. It specifies CASSLGHATTEAFF. Drawing the rest from reference TRBV7-2 and TRBJ1-1, the complete variable domain is GAGVSQSPSNKVTEKGKDVELRCDPISGHTALYWYRQSLGQGLEFLIYFQGNSAPDKSGLPSDRFSAERTGGSVSTLTIQRTQQEDSAVYLCASSLGHATTEAFFGQGTRLTVV.

The chain combines TRBV24-1 with TRBJ2-3; D ambiguous. The CDR3 runs 13 residues. CDR1 and CDR2 from the germline V gene are KGHDR and SFDVKD. V lost 6 bases and J 3 bases, leaving 9 bases between the germline ends. CDR3 loop: CATSRLATDTQYF. The CDR3 DNA reads TGTGCCACCAGTCGTTTGGCAACAGATACGCAGTATTTT.